This is a list of T cell receptor beta chains from one sample in a study of T cells in Graves' hyperthyroidism and ophthalmopathy. TCRdb recomputed calls from the multiplex PCR reads with MiXCR, one row per CDR3 protein. The data contain roughly 640,000 distinct CDR3 sequences, more than 15% of them singletons. Sequenced input: blood. The receptors were gathered from a woman aged 40 to 50 with Graves' ophthalmopathy. CDR3s include the opening cysteine and the closing phenylalanine or tryptophan. D genes are given only for firm matches. Rows give clone size only sometimes, using once, few, many, or a class for an expanded clone.

v_gene,abundance,d_gene,j_gene,CDR3aa,CDR3nt
TRBV28,many,-,TRBJ2-2,CASSQGQIKAGELFF,TGTGCCAGCAGTCAGGGGCAGATAAAGGCCGGGGAGCTGTTTTTT
TRBV28,many,-,TRBJ2-7,CASSLDLEQYF,TGTGCCAGCAGTTTAGACTTGGAGCAGTACTTC
TRBV7-2,many,TRBD1,TRBJ2-1,CASSKRQGASEQFF,TGTGCCAGCAGCAAAAGACAGGGGGCTAGTGAGCAGTTCTTC
TRBV7-8,many,-,TRBJ2-1,CASSLDLGLDEQFF,TGTGCCAGCAGCTTAGATTTGGGTTTGGATGAGCAGTTCTTC
TRBV7-2,many,TRBD1,TRBJ1-4,CASRRGPATNEKLFF,TGTGCCAGCAGGAGGGGGCCTGCAACTAATGAAAAACTGTTTTTT
TRBV4-1,-,TRBD1,TRBJ1-2,CASSQRQTGDGYTF,TGCGCCAGCAGCCAAAGGCAGACAGGGGATGGCTACACCTTC
TRBV11-2,many,TRBD2,TRBJ2-5,CASTNWGGPKQETQYF,TGTGCCAGCACCAATTGGGGAGGGCCTAAACAAGAGACCCAGTACTTC
TRBV12-3/TRBV12-4,many,TRBD1,TRBJ1-1,CASSYSGGLNTEAFF,TGTGCCAGCAGTTACTCAGGGGGCCTGAACACTGAAGCTTTCTTT
TRBV10-3,few,TRBD1,TRBJ2-3,CAISAREGAVTDTQYF,TGTGCCATCAGTGCCCGCGAGGGGGCGGTTACAGATACGCAGTATTTT
TRBV11-2,many,-,TRBJ1-5,CASSLGQANQPQHF,TGTGCCAGCAGCTTAGGACAGGCCAATCAGCCCCAGCATTTT
TRBV30,many,-,TRBJ1-3,CAWSVQGNTIYF,TGTGCCTGGAGTGTACAGGGAAACACCATATATTTT
TRBV3-1,many,-,TRBJ1-2,CASSQGTSAYGYTF,TGTGCCAGCAGCCAAGGAACAAGCGCCTATGGCTACACCTTC
TRBV12-3/TRBV12-4,many,-,TRBJ1-1,CASRPQFTEAFF,TGTGCCAGCAGGCCCCAGTTCACTGAAGCTTTCTTT
TRBV20-1,-,TRBD2,TRBJ2-1,CSARDPSGRALWDNEQFF,TGCAGTGCTAGAGATCCTAGCGGGAGGGCTTTGTGGGACAATGAGCAGTTCTTC
TRBV3-1,few,TRBD2,TRBJ2-1,CASSQDGGALAGPYNEQFF,TGTGCCAGCAGCCAAGATGGCGGTGCACTAGCGGGCCCATACAATGAGCAGTTCTTC
TRBV3-1,many,-,TRBJ2-1,CASSQEGRGYNEQFF,TGTGCCAGCAGCCAAGAAGGGAGAGGCTACAATGAGCAGTTCTTC
TRBV20-1,many,-,TRBJ2-7,CSARDVHEQYF,TGCAGTGCTAGAGATGTACACGAGCAGTACTTC
TRBV27,many,TRBD1,TRBJ1-2,CASSSGQGNGYTF,TGTGCCAGCAGTTCGGGACAGGGGAACGGCTACACCTTC
TRBV15,few,TRBD2,TRBJ2-1,CATSPRDYHNEQFF,TGTGCCACCAGCCCCCGGGACTACCACAATGAGCAGTTCTTC
TRBV28,-,TRBD1,TRBJ2-7,CASSGIRDRGSYEQYF,TGTGCCAGCAGTGGGATCCGGGACAGAGGATCCTACGAGCAGTACTTC
TRBV11-2,-,TRBD2,TRBJ2-2,CASSPGLAGGVGELFF,TGTGCCAGCAGTCCAGGACTAGCGGGAGGCGTTGGGGAGCTGTTTTTT
TRBV19,-,-,TRBJ1-2,CASSERGAGANYGYTF,TGTGCCAGTAGTGAGAGAGGGGCAGGAGCTAACTATGGCTACACCTTC
TRBV4-1,-,TRBD2,TRBJ2-1,CASSQVGTTKQFF,TGCGCCAGCAGCCAAGTCGGGACTACTAAGCAGTTCTTC
TRBV5-1,many,-,TRBJ2-3,CASSSTATTDTQYF,TGCGCCAGCAGCTCCACAGCGACCACAGATACGCAGTATTTT
TRBV27,few,-,TRBJ2-7,CASSFGPSSEQYF,TGTGCCAGCAGTTTTGGGCCCTCCTCCGAGCAGTACTTC
TRBV20-1,many,TRBD2,TRBJ2-1,CSAPWGTSGTNEQFF,TGCAGTGCTCCTTGGGGGACTAGCGGGACCAATGAGCAGTTCTTC
TRBV20-1,-,TRBD1,TRBJ2-2,CSARDSRGGQGITGELFF,TGCAGTGCTAGAGATAGTAGGGGGGGACAGGGTATCACCGGGGAGCTGTTTTTT
TRBV5-1,-,-,TRBJ2-7,CASSFDGQSYEQYF,TGCGCCAGCAGCTTTGATGGACAGTCCTACGAGCAGTACTTC
TRBV5-1,many,-,TRBJ2-1,CASSLDTHGVDEQFF,TGCGCCAGCAGCTTGGACACTCACGGGGTCGATGAGCAGTTCTTC
TRBV10-2,-,TRBD1,TRBJ1-2,CASLPGQGPAGYGYTF,TGCGCCAGCTTGCCGGGACAGGGGCCGGCTGGCTATGGCTACACCTTC
TRBV5-1,-,-,TRBJ2-5,CASSLDTMRETQYF,TGCGCCAGCAGCTTAGACACGATGAGGGAGACCCAGTACTTC
TRBV20-1,few,TRBD1,TRBJ1-1,CSARRQGDWWNTEAFF,TGCAGTGCTAGGAGACAGGGAGATTGGTGGAACACTGAAGCTTTCTTT
TRBV6-2/TRBV6-3,-,-,TRBJ1-1,CASGRTEAFF,TGTGCCAGCGGAAGAACTGAAGCTTTCTTT